The 8 T cell receptor beta chains in this list originate from one sample, sequenced in a study of blood T cell repertoires in COVID-19. The assay was immunoSEQ multiplex PCR, and TCRdb's table has in-frame clones only and misses some. The sample lists about 270,000 clones, roughly 90% seen once, with less than 3% in the top ten. The sequencing input was PBMCs or T cells enriched from blood (not recorded which). The receptors were gathered from a woman aged 45-60 years who had recovered from COVID-19.

The chain employs TRBV10-2 and TRBJ1-2; 7 bases agree with TRBD1. The CDR3 extends over 15 amino acids. From germline, CDR1 is WSHSY and CDR2 SAAADI. J gave up 4 bases and V 3 bases, and 8 bases lay outside the gene matches. The CDR3 bases are TGCGCCAGCAGTGACCGACAGGGAAGTTTCTATGGCTACACCTTC. Translated, it gives CASSDRQGSFYGYTF.

This rearrangement joins TRBV9 to TRBJ1-1; a possible D gene is TRBD1 (6 bases). The CDR3 is made up of 13 amino acids. Germline V gene lookup returns CDR1 SGDLS and CDR2 YYNGEE. Trimming removed 4 bases from V and 12 bases from J, with 19 bases in between. This chain's CDR3 is CASSPRQAPFTFF. The CDR3 nucleotides are TGTGCCAGCAGCCCTCGACAGGCCCCCTTCACTTTCTTT.

This clone has a handful of counts. This rearrangement joins TRBV9 to TRBJ2-5, with 8 nucleotides matching TRBD2. This CDR3 is built from 16 residues. The V gene's germline CDR1 is SGDLS and CDR2 YYNGEE. Germline trimming cut 4 bases from V and 5 bases from J; bases unmatched to any gene: 13. The CDR3 protein is CASSRYAGLAAETQYF. DNA for the CDR3: TGTGCCAGCAGCAGATACGCAGGACTAGCCGCCGAGACCCAGTACTTC.

This chain uses TRBV6-5 with TRBJ1-2; D is perhaps TRBD1 (6 bases). The CDR3 runs 13 residues. Deletions cut 2 bases from V and 10 bases from J, with 14 bases between. In germline, CDR1 is MNHEY, CDR2 SVGAGI. The CDR3 spells CASSYGRGAVYTF. The CDR3, as DNA: TGTGCCAGCAGTTACGGGAGGGGGGCGGTCTACACCTTC.

The V and J genes are TRBV6-1 and TRBJ2-7; 7 bases map to TRBD1. The CDR3 length is 15 residues. CDR1 and CDR2 (germline): MNHNS, SASEGT. J lost 3 bases, V lost 2 bases, and 7 bases had no gene match. CDR3 loop: CASSEKDRWIYEQYF. In DNA, the CDR3 is TGTGCCAGCAGTGAAAAGGACAGGTGGATCTACGAGCAGTACTTC.

The chain employs TRBV28 and TRBJ1-1; D ambiguous. Trimming took off 11 bases at V and 4 bases at J, with 17 bases between the two ends. Germline-derived CDR1 and CDR2 are MDHEN and SYDVKM. CDR3 length equals 13 residues. The CDR3 loop is CALKTGRVTEAFF. In DNA, the CDR3 is TGTGCCCTCAAGACGGGGAGGGTCACTGAAGCTTTCTTT.

The chain recombines TRBV28 with TRBJ2-3; D is undetermined. With 6 bases removed from V and 11 bases from J, the gap between germline ends came to 12 bases. This CDR3 region has 11 residues. Germline V gene data show CDR1 as MDHEN and CDR2 as SYDVKM. The CDR3 DNA is TGTGCCAGCAGAGCTGGAGTGGGGCAGTATTTT. Translated: CASRAGVGQYF.

This rearrangement joins TRBV28 to TRBJ1-5; D call uncertain. Germline V gives CDR1 MDHEN, CDR2 SYDVKM. The CDR3 runs 17 residues. V was shortened by 7 bases and J by 0 bases, with 19 bases between the two germline ends. The CDR3 protein is CASTYTGIMYSNQPQHF. The CDR3 DNA reads TGTGCCAGCACTTACACGGGTATAATGTATAGCAATCAGCCCCAGCATTTT.